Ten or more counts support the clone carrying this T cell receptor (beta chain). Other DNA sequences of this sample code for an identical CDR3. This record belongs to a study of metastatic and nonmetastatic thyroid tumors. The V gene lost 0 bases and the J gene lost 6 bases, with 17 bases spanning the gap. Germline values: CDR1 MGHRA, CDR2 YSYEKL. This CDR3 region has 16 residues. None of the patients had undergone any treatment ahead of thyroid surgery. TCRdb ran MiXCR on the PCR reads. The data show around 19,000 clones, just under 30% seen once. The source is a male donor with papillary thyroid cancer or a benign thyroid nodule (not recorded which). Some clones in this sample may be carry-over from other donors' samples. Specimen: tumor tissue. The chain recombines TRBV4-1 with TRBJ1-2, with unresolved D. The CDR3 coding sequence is TGCGCCAGCAGCCAAGACCAAGGCAGGTCGAATAATGGCTACACCTTC. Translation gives CASSQDQGRSNNGYTF.